The 28 T cell receptor beta chains below were found in one sample sequenced in a study of vaccination effects on CD4 cells after COVID-19. Antigen-specific CD4+ T cells were first expanded with viral peptide pools by the ViraFEST assay and only then sequenced. After roughly 10 days in culture, the CD4+ T cells were isolated. PCR showed that the person got SARS-CoV-2 infection at some point between March and December 2020. Using immunoSEQ multiplex PCR, the repertoire was profiled, and TCRdb retains in-frame clones only, with some absent. The table lists some 24,000 clones, more than 70% of them singletons. Their antigens remain unidentified. This sample comprised CD4+ T cells from PBMCs cultured with SARS-CoV-2 spike peptides, obtained before COVID-19 vaccination. The receptor source for this set is a human donor who had a prior SARS-CoV-2 infection.

V gene TRBV30 combines with J gene TRBJ1-1; D remains unclear. There are 15 residues in the CDR3. The V gene lost 5 bases and the J gene lost 0 bases, with 16 bases spanning the gap. Germline V gene data show CDR1 as GTSNPN and CDR2 as SVGIG (reference sequence). This CDR3 is CAWGPPAGMNTEAFF. Here the CDR3 DNA reads TGTGCCTGGGGCCCCCCGGCGGGAATGAACACTGAAGCTTTCTTT.

The V call is TRBV28, the J call TRBJ2-3; D gene uncertain. CDR3 size: 11 residues. V lost 8 bases and J lost 2, with 5 bases in between. Looked up from germline, CDR1 is MDHEN and CDR2 is SYDVKM. CDR3 in DNA: TGTGCCAGCTATGACACAGATACGCAGTATTTT. Translating it yields CASYDTDTQYF.

This clone was detected a few times. The rearrangement uses TRBV2 and TRBJ1-1, with TRBD1 identical over 10 bases. The germline CDR1 and CDR2 sequences are SNHLY and FYNNEI. CDR3 length: 14 residues. V shed 6 bases and J 7 bases; nucleotides not matched to a gene: 8. CDR3 nucleotides: TGTGCCAGCAGCCGACAGGGGACAGGGGATGAAGCTTTCTTT. This codes for CASSRQGTGDEAFF.

This chain links TRBV5-1 with TRBJ1-1; tentatively, D is TRBD1 (6 bases). Deletions cut 4 bases from V and 4 bases from J, with 17 bases between. Germline V gene lookup returns CDR1 SGHRS and CDR2 YFSETQ. The CDR3 loop spans 15 amino acids. The CDR3 here is CASSLGSRGGTEAFF. The DNA for the CDR3 is TGCGCCAGCAGCCTGGGGTCCAGGGGTGGCACTGAAGCTTTCTTT.

The chain combines TRBV7-9 with TRBJ2-1; 10 positions agree with TRBD2. Germline assignment: CDR1 SEHNR and CDR2 FQNEAQ (reference sequence). Trimming took 2 bases from V and 5 from J; bases not matched to a gene: 6. This CDR3 contains 16 residues. The CDR3 DNA reads as TGTGCCAGCAGCTTAATTGTAAGCGGGGGGGACAATGAGCAGTTCTTC. This gives the protein CASSLIVSGGDNEQFF.

The CDR3 loop is CASSFAGAGEQYF. CDR3 DNA: TGTGCCAGCAGTTTTGCAGGGGCGGGGGAGCAGTACTTC. This rearrangement joins TRBV2 to TRBJ2-7; the D call may be TRBD1 or TRBD2 (6 bases each). The V end was cut by 5 bases, the J end by 7 bases, with 15 bases between. Germline-derived CDR1 and CDR2 are SNHLY and FYNNEI. This CDR3 has 13 residues.

The J gene is TRBJ1-2, the V gene TRBV2, with a tentative D call TRBD1 (5 bases). The CDR3 contains 13 residues. Per germline, CDR1 SNHLY and CDR2 FYNNEI. Trimming took 5 bases from V and 6 from J, leaving 13 bases between them. The CDR3 sequence: CASSIYRSDGYTF. The CDR3 region has the DNA TGTGCCAGCAGTATTTACAGGTCAGATGGCTACACCTTC.

The rearrangement uses TRBV9 and TRBJ2-1; no firm D call. Trimming took 0 bases from V and 7 from J, leaving 17 bases between them. The CDR3 sequence is 16 residues long. CDR1 SGDLS and CDR2 YYNGEE come from the germline V gene. CDR3 in amino acids: CASSVGYSPSANEQFF. As DNA, the CDR3 is TGTGCCAGCAGCGTAGGGTACAGTCCCTCGGCAAATGAGCAGTTCTTC. Variable domain in full (rest from reference TRBV9 and TRBJ2-1): DSGVTQTPKHLITATGQRVTLRCSPRSGDLSVYWYQQSLDQGLQFLIQYYNGEERAKGNILERFSAQQFPDLHSELNLSSLELGDSALYFCASSVGYSPSANEQFFGPGTRLTVL.

This clone came up a few times. The gene calls are TRBV7-6 and TRBJ2-3; TRBD2 aligns across 10 bases. The ends lost 5 bases at V and 3 bases at J; junction bases unmatched: 8. CDR1 and CDR2 (germline): SGHVS, FNYEAQ. This CDR3 spans 16 amino acids. In nucleotides, the CDR3 is TGTGCCAGCAGCCGGGCCCTAGCGGGGGCGACAGATACGCAGTATTTT. It translates to CASSRALAGATDTQYF.

This clone was detected a few times. This chain uses TRBV9 with TRBJ1-1; no firm D call. Germline V CDR1 and CDR2: SGDLS, YYNGEE. V lost 4 bases, J lost 6 bases, and 13 bases lay in between. The CDR3 sequence is 13 residues long. The CDR3 DNA follows: TGTGCCAGCAGCCCCTCGTGGGTCTCTGAAGCTTTCTTT. It translates to CASSPSWVSEAFF.

V is TRBV24-1 and J is TRBJ2-7, with D hard to call. The length of the CDR3 is 13 residues. Germline V gene data show CDR1 as KGHDR and CDR2 as SFDVKD. With 10 bases removed from V and 5 bases from J, the gap between germline ends came to 17 bases. In DNA, the CDR3 is TGTGCCACGTCAAACTCCGGGTTCCACGAGCAGTACTTC. This codes for CATSNSGFHEQYF.

The chain is built from TRBV5-4 and TRBJ2-7; tentatively, D is TRBD1 or TRBD2 (6 bases each). The CDR3 sequence is 16 residues long. The ends were cut back, 0 bases at V and 3 bases at J, with 16 bases in the middle. The V gene's germline CDR1 is SGHNT and CDR2 YYREEE (reference sequence). The CDR3 nucleotides are TGTGCCAGCAGCTTGGGGATAGCGGAGGGGGGCTACGAGCAGTACTTC. Protein sequence: CASSLGIAEGGYEQYF. The full variable domain, with the rest looked up from reference TRBV5-4 and TRBJ2-7, is ETGVTQSPTHLIKTRGQQVTLRCSSQSGHNTVSWYQQALGQGPQFIFQYYREEENGRGNFPPRFSGLQFPNYSSELNVNALELDDSALYLCASSLGIAEGGYEQYFGPGTRLTVT.

This clone appeared a few times. The DNA of the CDR3 is TGTGCCAGCAGCCGGGGACCATCCTACAATGAGCAGTTCTTC. It encodes CASSRGPSYNEQFF. The J gene is TRBJ2-1, the V gene TRBV5-4; D possibly uses TRBD1 or TRBD2 (5 bases each). In germline, CDR1 is SGHNT, CDR2 YYREEE (reference sequence). CDR3 length: 14 amino acids. The ends were cut back, 4 bases at V and 1 base at J, with 9 bases in the middle.

The chain links TRBV9 to TRBJ1-3; 11 bases are shared with TRBD1. This CDR3 is 16 amino acids long. J gave up 4 bases and V 5 bases, and 8 bases lay outside the gene matches. Looked up from germline, CDR1 is SGDLS and CDR2 is YYNGEE. CDR3 protein: CASSPGQGAVGNTIYF. Here the CDR3 DNA reads TGTGCCAGCAGTCCTGGACAGGGGGCGGTGGGAAACACCATATATTTT.

This clone has just a few counts. This rearrangement joins TRBV4-1 to TRBJ2-3, with a weak D call TRBD1 (6 bases). Trimming stripped 2 bases from V and 10 bases from J, with 16 bases between. The germline V gene encodes CDR1 MGHRA and CDR2 YSYEKL. The CDR3 has 14 amino acids. The CDR3 sequence: CASSQFGDTNSQYF. CDR3 bases: TGCGCCAGCAGCCAATTCGGGGACACTAATTCGCAGTATTTT.

The chain joins TRBV6-5 to TRBJ1-2; 8 bases are a match to TRBD1. J was trimmed by 2 bases and V by 4 bases; bases with no gene match: 3. Germline lookup yields CDR1 MNHEY and CDR2 SVGAGI. CDR3 size: 14 residues. DNA for the CDR3: TGTGCCAGCAGTTTTGGGACAGGCAACTATGGCTACACCTTC. Translation: CASSFGTGNYGYTF.

This chain uses TRBV2 with TRBJ2-7, with D perhaps given as TRBD1 or TRBD2 (5 bases each). Trimming pared 4 bases from V and 2 bases from J, leaving 12 bases between. The CDR3 extends over 14 amino acids. Germline-derived CDR1 and CDR2 are SNHLY and FYNNEI. The CDR3: CASSAHGGTYEQYF. DNA for the CDR3: TGTGCCAGCAGTGCCCATGGGGGAACCTACGAGCAGTACTTC.

The chain joins TRBV2 to TRBJ1-1; maybe TRBD1 (6 bases). Deletions cut 4 bases from V and 1 base from J, with 7 bases between. The CDR3 contains 13 residues. Germline CDR1 is SNHLY and CDR2 is FYNNEI. Here the CDR3 DNA reads TGTGCCAGCAGTGTACAGGGGAACACTGAAGCTTTCTTT. Its protein product is CASSVQGNTEAFF.

V is TRBV30 and J is TRBJ1-6; perhaps TRBD1 as D (5 bases). Germline V lookup: CDR1 GTSNPN, CDR2 SVGIG (reference sequence). V was pared by 2 bases and J by 2 bases, with 10 bases between. This CDR3 region has 15 residues. For the CDR3, the DNA is TGTGCCTGGAGTCCGGGACGGCCCTATAATTCACCCCTCCACTTT. This translates into CAWSPGRPYNSPLHF.

This chain uses TRBV6-6 with TRBJ2-7, with 9 nucleotides matching TRBD1. This CDR3 region has 15 residues. J lost 6 bases, V lost 0 bases, and 6 bases had no gene match. Germline CDR1 and CDR2: MNHNY and SVGAGI (reference sequence). The CDR3 region is CASSYSAGTGFEQYF. CDR3 DNA: TGTGCCAGCAGTTACTCGGCCGGGACAGGGTTCGAGCAGTACTTC.

The chain joins TRBV7-2 to TRBJ2-1; D gene uncertain. This CDR3 spans 14 amino acids. Germline V lookup: CDR1 SGHTA, CDR2 FQGNSA. The V gene lost 2 bases and the J gene lost 2 bases, with 7 bases spanning the gap. As DNA, the CDR3 is TGTGCCAGCAGCTTATCGGGCACCTACAATGAGCAGTTCTTC. Translation gives CASSLSGTYNEQFF.

The V gene is TRBV11-3, the J gene TRBJ2-5; 11 nucleotides align to TRBD2. V gave up 3 bases and J gave up 11 bases; unmatched junction bases: 8. The CDR3 totals 14 residues. CDR1 SGHNT and CDR2 YENEEA come from the germline V gene. CDR3: CASSLTSGAALQYF. The CDR3 DNA is TGTGCCAGCAGCTTGACTAGCGGGGCCGCACTACAGTACTTC.

V is TRBV6-5 and J is TRBJ1-2; TRBD1 agrees at 8 bases. CDR1 is MNHEY and CDR2 is SVGAGI in the germline V gene. CDR3 length equals 14 residues. V lost 4 bases and J lost 8; bases outside the gene matches: 9. The CDR3 spells CASSSLDRGRGYTF. The CDR3 DNA reads as TGTGCCAGCAGTTCCCTAGACAGGGGTCGAGGCTACACCTTC.

The V and J genes are TRBV19 and TRBJ2-2; the match to TRBD1 covers 8 bases. The CDR3 contains 17 residues. With V trimmed by 1 base and J by 1 base, 5 bases remained unmatched. Germline V gives CDR1 LNHDA, CDR2 SQIVND (reference sequence). The CDR3 sequence is CASSIGVQGGNTGELFF. As DNA, the CDR3 is TGTGCCAGTAGTATAGGAGTACAGGGGGGGAACACCGGGGAGCTGTTTTTT.

The gene calls are TRBV7-2 and TRBJ2-7; the D gene is possibly TRBD2 (5 bases). The V gene's germline CDR1 is SGHTA and CDR2 FQGNSA. The V end was cut by 0 bases, the J end by 5 bases, with 11 bases between. The CDR3 length is 14 residues. This CDR3 is CASSLAGAGNEQYF. CDR3 nucleotide sequence: TGTGCCAGCAGCTTAGCGGGAGCTGGAAACGAGCAGTACTTC.

This rearrangement joins TRBV6-1 to TRBJ2-2; D call uncertain. Looked up from germline, CDR1 is MNHNS and CDR2 is SASEGT. V lost 3 bases, J lost 5 bases, and 10 bases lay in between. The CDR3 extends over 14 amino acids. CDR3 DNA sequence: TGTGCCAGCAGTGAGGTCCTCCCTACCGGGGAGCTGTTTTTT. Its translation: CASSEVLPTGELFF.

This chain uses TRBV10-3 with TRBJ2-5; a possible D gene is TRBD2 (5 bases). V was cut by 8 bases and J by 4 bases, with 14 bases left in between. The CDR3 spans 13 residues. The germline V gene has CDR1 ENHRY and CDR2 SYGVKD. The CDR3 nucleotides are TGTGCCATCGCGGACTCAGGTCCAGAGACCCAGTACTTC. It translates to CAIADSGPETQYF.

The V call is TRBV5-5, the J call TRBJ1-3; D is possibly TRBD1 (6 bases). The germline CDR1 and CDR2 sequences are SGHKS and YYEKEE (reference sequence). V was trimmed by 4 bases and J by 2 bases, leaving 13 bases between them. The CDR3 has 15 residues. CDR3: CASSKGRTAGNTIYF. The CDR3 bases are TGTGCCAGCAGCAAAGGCAGGACAGCTGGAAACACCATATATTTT.